The 22 T cell receptor beta chains in this list originate from one sample, sequenced in a study of blood T cells in healthy people across ages. Using a J-beta primer mix together with a sample-barcoded 5' primer, a second PCR was run for roughly 6 to 12 cycles. TCRdb passed the 5' RACE reads through MiXCR, listing each CDR3 protein once. The profile covers around 1.5 million distinct CDR3 sequences, with around 59% appearing a single time and 6.5% to 8.5% taken by the ten largest. The sequenced sample consisted of blood. The receptors come from a man aged 18 to 30 in good health.

CDR3 region: CSASGLPRNTQYF. The DNA for the CDR3 is TGCAGTGCGTCAGGACTACCGCGGAATACGCAGTATTTT. This rearrangement joins TRBV20-1 to TRBJ2-3; the D gene is possibly TRBD2 (6 bases). Trimming took off 6 bases at V and 7 bases at J, with 17 bases between the two ends. The germline V gene has CDR1 DFQATT and CDR2 SNEGSKA (reference sequence). The CDR3 runs to 13 residues.

The J gene is TRBJ2-1, the V gene TRBV7-4; D not certain. The CDR3 runs to 10 residues. CDR1 and CDR2 from the germline V gene are SGHVT and SQSDAQ. V lost 6 bases and J 13 bases, leaving 10 bases between the germline ends. The CDR3 loop reads CASSFLGQFF. The CDR3 bases are TGTGCCAGCAGTTTCCTGGGTCAGTTCTTC.

The sample holds a few counts of this clonotype. V and J are TRBV4-1 and TRBJ2-5; the match to TRBD2 covers 11 bases. Germline values: CDR1 MGHRA, CDR2 YSYEKL. V shed 1 base, J shed 2 bases, and the junction held 6 bases outside the gene matches. This CDR3 has 17 amino acids. CDR3 amino acids: CASSQGRGLAAQETQYF. The CDR3 nucleotides read TGCGCCAGCAGCCAAGGACGGGGACTAGCGGCTCAAGAGACCCAGTACTTC.

The chain links TRBV11-2 to TRBJ2-7; TRBD2 agrees at 9 bases. The ends lost 4 bases at V and 1 base at J; junction bases unmatched: 5. This CDR3 comprises 15 residues. The germline V gene encodes CDR1 SGHAT and CDR2 FQNNGV. CDR3 loop: CASSSSLAGSYEQYF. The CDR3 DNA follows: TGTGCCAGCAGCTCGAGCCTAGCGGGATCCTACGAGCAGTACTTC.

The V call is TRBV7-2, the J call TRBJ2-1; D uncertain. Germline values: CDR1 SGHTA, CDR2 FQGNSA. This CDR3 spans 13 amino acids. Trimming pared 5 bases from V and 10 bases from J, leaving 15 bases between. This CDR3 reads CASSPLVTAEQFF. Written as DNA, the CDR3 is TGTGCCAGCAGCCCTTTGGTAACGGCCGAGCAGTTCTTC.

This chain uses TRBV7-9 with TRBJ2-1; perhaps D is TRBD1 or TRBD2 (6 bases each). Trimming took 5 bases from V and 8 from J, leaving 13 bases between them. Germline CDR1 is SEHNR and CDR2 is FQNEAQ (reference sequence). This CDR3 is built from 13 residues. CDR3: CASSVSGAYEQFF. The CDR3 DNA reads as TGTGCCAGCAGCGTTTCGGGGGCCTATGAGCAGTTCTTC.

The V call is TRBV6-6, the J call TRBJ1-5; D not certain. CDR3 length: 14 amino acids. Trimming took 2 bases from V and 4 from J, leaving 9 bases between them. The germline gives CDR1 MNHNY, CDR2 SVGAGI (reference sequence). CDR3 sequence: CASSYGPENQPQHF. In DNA, the CDR3 is TGTGCCAGCAGTTACGGGCCAGAGAATCAGCCCCAGCATTTT.

This clonotype appeared a few times. The rearrangement links TRBV5-1 to TRBJ2-1; no reliable D call. The CDR3 has 21 amino acids. The germline gives CDR1 SGHRS, CDR2 YFSETQ. V shed 0 bases and J shed 7 bases, with 32 bases lying between them. The chain's CDR3 is CASSLELDPQIPSPCVNEQFF. The CDR3 bases are TGCGCCAGCAGCTTGGAATTAGACCCCCAGATCCCCTCCCCCTGCGTAAATGAGCAGTTCTTC. Using reference TRBV5-1 and TRBJ2-1 for the parts outside the CDR3, the full variable domain is KAGVTQTPRYLIKTRGQQVTLSCSPISGHRSVSWYQQTPGQGLQFLFEYFSETQRNKGNFPGRFSGRQFSNSRSEMNVSTLELGDSALYLCASSLELDPQIPSPCVNEQFFGPGTRLTVL.

The rearrangement uses TRBV2 and TRBJ1-1; D may be TRBD1 (5 bases). The CDR3 has 14 amino acids. Trimming pared 2 bases from V and 2 bases from J, leaving 9 bases between. The V gene's germline CDR1 is SNHLY and CDR2 FYNNEI. Here the CDR3 DNA reads TGTGCCAGCAGTGAATCAGGGCCCAACACTGAAGCTTTCTTT. Translation gives CASSESGPNTEAFF.

V usage is TRBV2 and J usage is TRBJ1-5; tentative D call: TRBD1 (6 bases). CDR1 and CDR2 from the germline V gene are SNHLY and FYNNEI. V lost 6 bases and J lost 3, with 15 bases in between. The length of the CDR3 is 15 residues. The CDR3 here is CASSLRQAYNQPQHF. CDR3 sequence (DNA): TGTGCCAGCAGCCTAAGACAGGCCTACAATCAGCCCCAGCATTTT.

This chain links TRBV20-1 with TRBJ1-6, with D unclear. This CDR3 contains 13 residues. Germline V lookup: CDR1 DFQATT, CDR2 SNEGSKA (reference sequence). Trimming shortened V by 4 bases and J by 9 bases, and 13 bases separated the two germline ends. The CDR3 DNA is TGCAGTGCTACTCCCGGGGTCGGTTCACCCCTCCACTTT. The encoded protein is CSATPGVGSPLHF.

The CDR3: CASSDDSSYGYTF. The CDR3 DNA is TGTGCCAGCAGTGATGACAGCTCCTATGGCTACACCTTC. The rearrangement uses TRBV2 and TRBJ1-2; a weak D match, TRBD1 (5 bases). CDR1 SNHLY and CDR2 FYNNEI come from the germline V gene. CDR3 size: 13 residues. The V gene lost 3 bases and the J gene lost 4 bases, with 9 bases spanning the gap.

V gene TRBV7-2 combines with J gene TRBJ2-3, with D possibly called TRBD1 or TRBD2 (6 bases each). The germline CDR1 and CDR2 sequences are SGHTA and FQGNSA. V lost 5 bases to trimming and J lost 4 bases, with 16 bases between them. The CDR3 spans 15 residues. The CDR3 is CASSPMGGDADTQYF. The CDR3 DNA is TGTGCCAGCAGCCCTATGGGGGGCGACGCAGATACGCAGTATTTT.

J is TRBJ2-1 and V is TRBV25-1; D possibly matches TRBD1 or TRBD2 (6 bases each). The CDR3 is 15 amino acids. The germline gives CDR1 MGHDK, CDR2 SYGVNS. Trimming removed 2 bases at V and 10 bases at J, with 18 bases between. The CDR3, as DNA: TGTGCCAGCAGTGAACGGCAGACCCGGGGGCGGGAGCAGTTCTTC. It translates to CASSERQTRGREQFF.

CDR3 amino acids: CASSPGWREGRNEQFF. The CDR3 region has the DNA TGTGCCAGCAGCCCTGGATGGCGGGAGGGCCGAAATGAGCAGTTCTTC. The V gene is TRBV7-9, the J gene TRBJ2-1; 9 nucleotides align to TRBD2. Germline trimming cut 5 bases from V and 7 bases from J; bases unmatched to any gene: 12. The CDR3 covers 16 residues. The germline V gene has CDR1 SEHNR and CDR2 FQNEAQ (reference sequence).

The CDR3 coding sequence is TGTGCCAGCAGCTTTTACCTAGAGGAGCAGTTCTTC. Protein product: CASSFYLEEQFF. The chain carries TRBV7-2 and TRBJ2-1, with no clear D. V was shortened by 3 bases and J by 10 bases, with 10 bases between the two germline ends. The CDR3 consists of 12 residues. Germline V gene data show CDR1 as SGHTA and CDR2 as FQGNSA.

The chain employs TRBV7-6 and TRBJ2-1; 16 positions agree with TRBD2. Looked up from germline, CDR1 is SGHVS and CDR2 is FNYEAQ. V gave up 5 bases and J gave up 10 bases; unmatched junction bases: 17. This CDR3 comprises 19 residues. DNA for the CDR3: TGTGCCAGCAGCCAACAGGCGGGACTAGCGGGAGGGCCCTCGGGGGAGCAGTTCTTC. Translation: CASSQQAGLAGGPSGEQFF.

V is TRBV29-1 and J is TRBJ1-2, with 7 positions matching TRBD1. The ends lost 7 bases at V and 5 bases at J; junction bases unmatched: 13. This CDR3 is built from 14 residues. The germline CDR1 and CDR2 sequences are SQVTM and ANQGSEA. CDR3 DNA sequence: TGCAGCGCAACAGACGTAGGGACAGCTTATGGCTACACCTTC. The encoded protein is CSATDVGTAYGYTF.

With regard to this clonotype: At one of its ends the junction is not consistent with the germline gene, which may arise from a read error. The chain joins TRBV25-1 to TRBJ2-3, with TRBD2 as a possible D gene (6 bases). Germline CDR1 and CDR2: MGHDK and SYGVNS. The CDR3 contains 15 residues. The CDR3 spells CASTPSSVNTDTQYF. DNA for the CDR3: TGTGCTAGCACCCCCTCTAGCGTGAACACAGATACGCAGTATTTT. Using reference TRBV25-1 and TRBJ2-3 for the parts outside the CDR3, the full variable domain is EADIYQTPRYLVIGTGKKITLECSQTMGHDKMYWYQQDPGMELHLIHYSYGVNSTEKGDLSSESTVSRIRTEHFPLTLESARPSHTSQYLCASTPSSVNTDTQYFGPGTRLTVL.

The chain employs TRBV20-1 and TRBJ1-6; D is possibly TRBD1 (6 bases). Germline V lookup: CDR1 DFQATT, CDR2 SNEGSKA (reference sequence). V was clipped by 5 bases and J by 6 bases, with 11 bases between them. The CDR3 spans 13 residues. For the CDR3, the DNA is TGCAGTGCTGACAAGGGGGGTAATTCACCCCTCCACTTT. This translates into CSADKGGNSPLHF.

The chain uses TRBV18 and TRBJ2-7; D perhaps matches TRBD1 (6 bases). Trimming took 6 bases from V and 7 from J, leaving 16 bases between them. The germline CDR1 and CDR2 sequences are KGHSH and LQKENI. The CDR3 sequence is 13 residues long. The CDR3: CASSTTGLGEQYF. The DNA for the CDR3 is TGTGCCAGCTCTACAACAGGGTTGGGGGAGCAGTACTTC.

This clonotype appeared a few times. CDR3 DNA: TGTGCCAGCAGTTCCTCGGACAGGGAAGGCCACGAGCAGTACTTC. It is translated as CASSSSDREGHEQYF. This chain connects TRBV7-9 to TRBJ2-7, with 8 bases identical to TRBD1. Germline V lookup: CDR1 SEHNR, CDR2 FQNEAQ (reference sequence). Trimming at V came to 6 bases and at J to 5 bases, leaving 12 bases not matched to a gene. The CDR3 consists of 15 residues.